The 21 T cell receptor beta chains given below trace back to one sample, sequenced in a study of shared clonotypes between healthy human individuals (dated by TCRdb to about 2020). Libraries were constructed by the immunoSEQ multiplex PCR assay. Drawn from immuneACCESS, this table holds only the in-frame rearrangements with V and J called that TCRdb kept. Clones are partly lost; checked studies trace under half to an unresolved V gene and leave the rest unexplained. Recorded for this sample are some 1,400,000 clones; 95% to 97% of them occurred a single time. The ten top clones hold 0.95% to 1.5% of the sample. Sequencing input: naive CD4+ T cells sorted from blood. Interpreted using the paper, the cell subset or site label stands for: CD45RA+ positively selected. The source is a man aged 30 to 39 in good health.

This clone is a singleton in its sample. For the CDR3, the DNA is TGTGCCAGCAGTTCCCTCCTTGGGGCTTTCTTT. Translated, it gives CASSSLLGAFF. The rearrangement links TRBV28 to TRBJ1-1; D call uncertain. The CDR3 is 11 residues long. With 4 bases removed from V and 11 bases from J, the gap between germline ends came to 11 bases. Looked up from germline, CDR1 is MDHEN and CDR2 is SYDVKM.

The chain combines TRBV27 with TRBJ2-5, with D uncertain. Deletions cut 3 bases from V and 2 bases from J, with 16 bases between. The germline V gene has CDR1 MNHEY and CDR2 SMNVEV (reference sequence). This CDR3 region has 16 residues. The DNA of the CDR3 is TGTGCCAGCAGTTTGGTTATTGGACCGAGGCAAGAGACCCAGTACTTC. Its protein product is CASSLVIGPRQETQYF.

This sequence joins TRBV5-8 and TRBJ1-5, with D possibly TRBD1 on 5 matching bases. The CDR3 runs 17 residues. V gave up 1 base and J gave up 1 base, with 15 bases separating them. CDR1 and CDR2 (germline): SGHTS, YDEGEE. The CDR3 DNA sequence: TGTGCCAGCAGCTTGTTTGGGGTGGGGGGAAGCAATCAGCCCCAGCATTTT. It codes for CASSLFGVGGSNQPQHF.

This chain connects TRBV11-1 to TRBJ1-1; D possibly corresponds to TRBD1 (5 bases). Deletions cut 1 base from V and 4 bases from J, with 10 bases between. Germline lookup yields CDR1 SGHAT and CDR2 FQDESV (reference sequence). This CDR3 contains 14 residues. The DNA for the CDR3 is TGTGCCAGCAGCTTAGACCGACAGACCACTGAAGCTTTCTTT. Its protein product is CASSLDRQTTEAFF.

The chain carries TRBV7-2 and TRBJ1-5; D is ambiguous. Trimming cost V 2 bases and J 4 bases, with 12 bases left between them. The length of the CDR3 is 15 residues. In germline, CDR1 is SGHTA, CDR2 FQGNSA. The CDR3: CASSLSGRENQPQHF. In nucleotides, the CDR3 is TGTGCCAGCAGCTTAAGTGGAAGGGAGAATCAGCCCCAGCATTTT.

The genes are TRBV29-1 and TRBJ2-5; D is unresolved. CDR3 length equals 12 residues. Trimming cost V 7 bases and J 0 bases, with 9 bases left between them. Per the germline V gene, CDR1 is SQVTM and CDR2 is ANQGSEA. The CDR3 DNA sequence: TGCAGCGGGACGGAGTACCAAGAGACCCAGTACTTC. Translated: CSGTEYQETQYF.

This clone is a singleton in its sample. The V and J genes are TRBV5-6 and TRBJ2-7, with 8 bases aligning to TRBD2. The CDR3 runs 16 residues. Germline loops: CDR1 SGHDT, CDR2 YYEEEE. J lost 2 bases, V lost 4 bases, and 11 bases had no gene match. CDR3 sequence reads: CASSPSTGTRTYEQYF. The CDR3 DNA follows: TGTGCCAGCAGCCCATCTACCGGGACTAGAACCTACGAGCAGTACTTC.

The chain carries TRBV29-1 and TRBJ2-1; no clear D. The CDR3 covers 12 residues. The V end was cut by 3 bases, the J end by 7 bases, with 10 bases between. Germline-derived CDR1 and CDR2 are SQVTM and ANQGSEA. CDR3 sequence reads: CSVEKGVNEQFF. The DNA for the CDR3 is TGCAGCGTTGAGAAGGGCGTAAATGAGCAGTTCTTC.

This chain uses TRBV18 with TRBJ2-7, with 9 positions matching TRBD1. Germline loops: CDR1 KGHSH, CDR2 LQKENI. The CDR3 totals 15 residues. V shed 6 bases and J 2 bases; nucleotides not matched to a gene: 8. The CDR3 region has the DNA TGTGCCAGCTCGCCCGGGACAGGGTTAACCTACGAGCAGTACTTC. Translation: CASSPGTGLTYEQYF. The complete variable domain, with remaining parts taken from reference TRBV18 and TRBJ2-7, reads NAGVMQNPRHLVRRRGQEARLRCSPMKGHSHVYWYRQLPEEGLKFMVYLQKENIIDESGMPKERFSAEFPKEGPSILRIQQVVRGDSAAYFCASSPGTGLTYEQYFGPGTRLTVT.

The chain is built from TRBV7-3 and TRBJ2-2; 8 positions match TRBD2. This CDR3 comprises 16 residues. V gave up 3 bases and J gave up 6 bases; unmatched junction bases: 9. Germline CDR1 reads SGHTA; CDR2 reads FQGTGA. The CDR3 loop reads CASSFGAGVRPGELFF. The CDR3 DNA reads as TGTGCCAGCAGCTTCGGAGCGGGAGTCAGACCCGGGGAGCTGTTTTTT.

J is TRBJ1-1 and V is TRBV5-1, with D possibly being TRBD1 (5 bases). The V and J ends lost 6 bases and 3 bases respectively, with 21 bases between them. This CDR3 comprises 16 residues. The germline CDR1 and CDR2 sequences are SGHRS and YFSETQ. In nucleotides, the CDR3 is TGCGCCAGCAAATACTATGGGGGGGAGAGTCACACTGAAGCTTTCTTT. It yields the protein CASKYYGGESHTEAFF.

The J gene is TRBJ2-1, the V gene TRBV7-7; 7 bases line up with TRBD2. The CDR3 runs to 15 residues. The V and J ends lost 3 bases and 7 bases, in that order; junction bases with no gene match: 9. Germline V lookup: CDR1 SSHAT, CDR2 FNYEAQ (reference sequence). The CDR3 region is CASSFLSGKPNEQFF. The CDR3 DNA follows: TGTGCCAGCAGCTTCCTCAGCGGGAAACCTAATGAGCAGTTCTTC.

The V and J genes are TRBV5-1 and TRBJ2-3; 10 nucleotides align to TRBD2. The CDR3 runs to 16 residues. V shed 0 bases and J 3 bases; nucleotides not matched to a gene: 4. Germline V lookup: CDR1 SGHRS, CDR2 YFSETQ. The CDR3 DNA is TGCGCCAGCAGCTTGGAGGCTAGCGGGAGTACAGATACGCAGTATTTT. Encoded protein: CASSLEASGSTDTQYF.

This chain uses TRBV5-4 with TRBJ2-7, with TRBD2 as a possible D gene (7 bases). There are 13 residues in the CDR3. The germline V gene has CDR1 SGHNT and CDR2 YYREEE (reference sequence). The ends were cut back, 2 bases at V and 5 bases at J, with 11 bases in the middle. DNA of the CDR3: TGTGCCAGCAGCTTCGGGGGGCGAAACGAGCAGTACTTC. Translated: CASSFGGRNEQYF. The full variable domain, rest sourced from reference TRBV5-4 and TRBJ2-7, is ETGVTQSPTHLIKTRGQQVTLRCSSQSGHNTVSWYQQALGQGPQFIFQYYREEENGRGNFPPRFSGLQFPNYSSELNVNALELDDSALYLCASSFGGRNEQYFGPGTRLTVT.

The chain carries TRBV7-3 and TRBJ2-1, with 10 bases lining up with TRBD2. Per the germline V gene, CDR1 is SGHTA and CDR2 is FQGTGA. The trim removed 6 bases at V and 8 bases at J, leaving 7 bases unmatched. The CDR3 is 14 residues long. This CDR3 reads CASRIAGGTHEQFF. The CDR3 nucleotides are TGTGCCAGCAGGATAGCGGGGGGAACCCATGAGCAGTTCTTC.

The genes are TRBV28 and TRBJ1-1; TRBD1 matches 7 bases. The CDR3 has 14 residues. J was trimmed by 3 bases and V by 5 bases; bases with no gene match: 6. Germline lookup yields CDR1 MDHEN and CDR2 SYDVKM. This chain's CDR3 is CASSPPGQYTEAFF. The DNA of the CDR3 is TGTGCCAGCAGTCCACCGGGACAGTACACTGAAGCTTTCTTT. Complete variable domain (other parts from reference TRBV28 and TRBJ1-1): DVKVTQSSRYLVKRTGEKVFLECVQDMDHENMFWYRQDPGLGLRLIYFSYDVKMKEKGDIPEGYSVSREKKERFSLILESASTNQTSMYLCASSPPGQYTEAFFGQGTRLTVV.

This chain connects TRBV10-3 to TRBJ2-2, with 13 bases identical to TRBD2. The CDR3 is 17 amino acids. Germline V CDR1 and CDR2: ENHRY, SYGVKD. The V gene end was trimmed by 0 bases and the J gene end by 7 bases; junction bases not matched to a gene: 5. The CDR3 region has the DNA TGTGCCATCAGTGAGTCGAAAGGACTAGCGGGAGTCGGGGAGCTGTTTTTT. Translating gives CAISESKGLAGVGELFF.

This clone was recorded only once. The chain uses TRBV19 and TRBJ1-1; D might be TRBD1 (5 bases). Germline V gene data show CDR1 as LNHDA and CDR2 as SQIVND (reference sequence). V lost 6 bases and J lost 4, with 12 bases in between. This CDR3 has 13 residues. The CDR3 DNA is TGTGCCAGTAGGATGGGGGAATCCACTGAAGCTTTCTTT. This translates into CASRMGESTEAFF.

V gene TRBV4-3 combines with J gene TRBJ1-2, with D unresolved. The CDR3 is 12 amino acids. The V end was cut by 0 bases, the J end by 6 bases, with 5 bases between. Germline values: CDR1 LGHNA, CDR2 YSLEER. The chain's CDR3 is CASSQDTHGYTF. The DNA of the CDR3 is TGCGCCAGCAGCCAAGACACCCATGGCTACACCTTC.

The gene calls are TRBV12-5 and TRBJ2-5; D remains ambiguous. In germline, CDR1 is LGHNT, CDR2 FRNRAP. V dropped 1 base and J dropped 2 bases, with 5 bases sitting between them. This CDR3 comprises 13 residues. The CDR3 DNA is TGTGCTAGTGGTTTGGGTTGGCAAGAGACCCAGTACTTC. This translates into CASGLGWQETQYF.

The rearrangement links TRBV29-1 to TRBJ2-3; TRBD2 aligns across 11 bases. This CDR3 spans 16 amino acids. Losses at the gene ends were 4 bases for V and 2 bases for J; bases not matched to a gene: 8. The germline CDR1 and CDR2 sequences are SQVTM and ANQGSEA. The CDR3 reads CSVVLLAGGHTDTQYF. For the CDR3, the DNA is TGCAGCGTTGTTTTATTAGCGGGAGGGCACACAGATACGCAGTATTTT.